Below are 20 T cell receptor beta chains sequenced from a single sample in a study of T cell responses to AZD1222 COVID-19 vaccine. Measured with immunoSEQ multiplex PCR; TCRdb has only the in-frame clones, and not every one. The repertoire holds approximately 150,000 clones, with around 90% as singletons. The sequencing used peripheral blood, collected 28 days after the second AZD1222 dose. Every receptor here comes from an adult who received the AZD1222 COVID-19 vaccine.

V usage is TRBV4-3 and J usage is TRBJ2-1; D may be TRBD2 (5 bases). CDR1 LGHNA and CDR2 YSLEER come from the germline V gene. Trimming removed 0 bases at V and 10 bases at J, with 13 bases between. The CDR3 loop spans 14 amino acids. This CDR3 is CASSQDKGGREQFF. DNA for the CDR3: TGCGCCAGCAGCCAAGATAAGGGCGGGCGGGAGCAGTTCTTC.

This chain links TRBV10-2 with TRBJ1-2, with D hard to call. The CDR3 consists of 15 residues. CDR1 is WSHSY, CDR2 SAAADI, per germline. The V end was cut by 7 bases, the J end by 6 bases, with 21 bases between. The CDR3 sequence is CASNWAVSGKDGYTF. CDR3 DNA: TGCGCCAGCAATTGGGCGGTGTCGGGGAAAGATGGCTACACCTTC.

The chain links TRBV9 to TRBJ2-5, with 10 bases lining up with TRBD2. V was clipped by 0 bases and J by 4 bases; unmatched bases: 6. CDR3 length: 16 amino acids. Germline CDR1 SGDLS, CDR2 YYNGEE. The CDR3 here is CASSVDIAGGPETQYF. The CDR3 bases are TGTGCCAGCAGCGTAGATATAGCGGGAGGCCCAGAGACCCAGTACTTC.

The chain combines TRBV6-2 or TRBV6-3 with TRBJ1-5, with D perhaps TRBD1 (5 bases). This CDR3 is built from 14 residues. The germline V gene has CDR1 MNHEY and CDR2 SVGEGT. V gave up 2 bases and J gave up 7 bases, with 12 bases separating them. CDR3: CASSYDGKGQPQHF. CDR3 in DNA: TGTGCCAGCAGTTACGACGGAAAGGGGCAGCCCCAGCATTTT.

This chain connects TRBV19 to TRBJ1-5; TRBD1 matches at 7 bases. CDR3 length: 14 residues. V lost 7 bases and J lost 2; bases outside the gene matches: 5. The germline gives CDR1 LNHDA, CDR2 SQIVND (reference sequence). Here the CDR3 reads CASKHQGGNQPQHF. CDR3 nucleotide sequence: TGTGCCAGTAAGCACCAGGGGGGCAATCAGCCCCAGCATTTT.

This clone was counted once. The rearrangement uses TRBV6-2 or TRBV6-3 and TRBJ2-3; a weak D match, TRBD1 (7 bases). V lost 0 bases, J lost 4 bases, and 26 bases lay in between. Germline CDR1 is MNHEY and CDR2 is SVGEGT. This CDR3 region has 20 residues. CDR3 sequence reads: CASSYSIGGPRGAKADTQYF. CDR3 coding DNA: TGTGCCAGCAGTTACTCGATAGGAGGACCCAGGGGGGCAAAGGCAGATACGCAGTATTTT.

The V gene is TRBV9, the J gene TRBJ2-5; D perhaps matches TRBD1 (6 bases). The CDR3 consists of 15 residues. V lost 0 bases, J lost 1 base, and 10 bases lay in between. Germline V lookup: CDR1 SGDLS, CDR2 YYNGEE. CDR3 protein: CASSVGGRIQETQYF. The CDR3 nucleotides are TGTGCCAGCAGCGTAGGGGGGCGCATCCAAGAGACCCAGTACTTC.

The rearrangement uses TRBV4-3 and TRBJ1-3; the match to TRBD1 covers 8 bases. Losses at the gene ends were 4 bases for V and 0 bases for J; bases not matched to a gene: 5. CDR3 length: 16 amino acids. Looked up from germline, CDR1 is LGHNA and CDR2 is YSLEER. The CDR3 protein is CASSLRTGHSGNTIYF. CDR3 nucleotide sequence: TGCGCCAGCAGCCTACGGACAGGGCACTCTGGAAACACCATATATTTT.

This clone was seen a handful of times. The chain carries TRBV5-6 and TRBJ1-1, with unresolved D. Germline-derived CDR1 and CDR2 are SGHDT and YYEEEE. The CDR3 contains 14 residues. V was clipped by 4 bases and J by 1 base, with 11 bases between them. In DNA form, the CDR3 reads TGTGCCAGCAGCCGGCAAAGGGAGAACACTGAAGCTTTCTTT. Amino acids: CASSRQRENTEAFF.

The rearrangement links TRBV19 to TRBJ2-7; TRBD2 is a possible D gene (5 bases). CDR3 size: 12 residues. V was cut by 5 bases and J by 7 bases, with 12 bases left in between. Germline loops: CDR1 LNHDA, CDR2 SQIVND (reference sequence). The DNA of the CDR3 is TGTGCCAGTAGTTCAAGGACTCGGGAGCAGTACTTC. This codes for CASSSRTREQYF.

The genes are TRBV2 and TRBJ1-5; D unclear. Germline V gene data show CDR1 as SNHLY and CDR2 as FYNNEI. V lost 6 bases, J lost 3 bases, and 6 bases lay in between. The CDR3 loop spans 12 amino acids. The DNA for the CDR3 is TGTGCCAGCAGATACCCCAATCAGCCCCAGCATTTT. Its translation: CASRYPNQPQHF.

CDR3 nucleotides: TGTGCCAGTAGGCGGGAGAGTTCGGGAGAGCAGTACTTC. The encoded protein is CASRRESSGEQYF. The rearrangement links TRBV19 to TRBJ2-7; 7 bases fit TRBD2. The trim removed 6 bases at V and 7 bases at J, leaving 9 bases unmatched. Germline lookup yields CDR1 LNHDA and CDR2 SQIVND (reference sequence). The CDR3 is 13 amino acids.

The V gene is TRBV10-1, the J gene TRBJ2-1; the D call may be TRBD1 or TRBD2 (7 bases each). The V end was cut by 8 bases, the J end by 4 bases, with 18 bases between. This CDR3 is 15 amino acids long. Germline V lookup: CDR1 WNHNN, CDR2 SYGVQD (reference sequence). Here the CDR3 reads CASARGTDLYNEQFF. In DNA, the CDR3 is TGCGCCAGCGCGCGGGGGACAGACCTTTACAATGAGCAGTTCTTC.

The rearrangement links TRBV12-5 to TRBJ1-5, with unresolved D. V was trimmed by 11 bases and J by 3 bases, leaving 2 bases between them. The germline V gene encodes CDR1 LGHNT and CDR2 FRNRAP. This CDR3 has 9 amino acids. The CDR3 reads CAPNQPQHF. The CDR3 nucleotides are TGTGCTCCCAATCAGCCCCAGCATTTT.

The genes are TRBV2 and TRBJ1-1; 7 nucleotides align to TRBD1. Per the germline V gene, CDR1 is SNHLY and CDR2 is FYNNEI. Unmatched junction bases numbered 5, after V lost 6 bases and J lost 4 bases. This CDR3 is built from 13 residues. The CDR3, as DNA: TGTGCCAGCAGCGATACAGGGGCCACTGAAGCTTTCTTT. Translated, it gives CASSDTGATEAFF.

The chain's CDR3 is CASSWGTAYEQYF. CDR3 bases: TGTGCCAGCAGCTGGGGGACGGCCTACGAGCAGTACTTC. The chain is built from TRBV5-5 and TRBJ2-7, with D perhaps being TRBD1 or TRBD2 (5 bases each). V lost 3 bases, J lost 2 bases, and 9 bases lay in between. Germline CDR1 SGHKS, CDR2 YYEKEE (reference sequence). The CDR3 is 13 amino acids.

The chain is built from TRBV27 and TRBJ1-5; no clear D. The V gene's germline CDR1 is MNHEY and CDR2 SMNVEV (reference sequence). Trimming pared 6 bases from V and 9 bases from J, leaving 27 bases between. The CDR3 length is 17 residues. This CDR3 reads CASSSRSVTGLISPQHF. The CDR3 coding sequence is TGTGCCAGCAGCTCCCGGAGCGTGACCGGATTGATTTCGCCCCAGCATTTT.

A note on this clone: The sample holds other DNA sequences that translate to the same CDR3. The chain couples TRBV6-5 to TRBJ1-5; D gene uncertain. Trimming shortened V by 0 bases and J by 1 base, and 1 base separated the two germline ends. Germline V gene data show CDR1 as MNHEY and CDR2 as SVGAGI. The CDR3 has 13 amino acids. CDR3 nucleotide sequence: TGTGCCAGCAGTTACTCGAGCAATCAGCCCCAGCATTTT. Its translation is CASSYSSNQPQHF.

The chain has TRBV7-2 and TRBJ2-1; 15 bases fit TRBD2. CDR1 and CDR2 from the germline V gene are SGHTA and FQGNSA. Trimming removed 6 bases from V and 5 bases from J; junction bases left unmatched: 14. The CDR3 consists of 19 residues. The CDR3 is CASSLTGTSGRRYHNEQFF. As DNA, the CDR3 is TGTGCCAGCAGTTTAACCGGGACTAGCGGGAGGAGGTATCACAATGAGCAGTTCTTC.

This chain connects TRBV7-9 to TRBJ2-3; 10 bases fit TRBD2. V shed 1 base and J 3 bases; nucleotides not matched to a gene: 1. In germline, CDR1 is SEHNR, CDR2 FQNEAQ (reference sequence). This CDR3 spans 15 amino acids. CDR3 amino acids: CASSLGAGGTDTQYF. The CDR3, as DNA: TGTGCCAGCAGCTTAGGAGCGGGAGGGACAGATACGCAGTATTTT.